The 16 T cell receptor beta chains listed next were all sequenced from one sample in a study of T cells after yellow fever vaccination. TCRdb used MiXCR to reprocess the 5' RACE reads, holding one entry per CDR3 protein. The sample has tens of thousands of distinct CDR3 sequences, around 5.4% seen once. The sample consisted of PBMCs, either bulk or a sorted T-cell subset (CD4+, CD8+, memory, or dextramer-sorted; not recorded which), taken on the day of the yellow fever booster vaccination. These receptors all stem from a man aged 18 to 30 who received the YFV17D yellow fever vaccine.

This clonotype was seen ten or more times. The V call is TRBV2, the J call TRBJ2-7; D is possibly TRBD1 (6 bases). V was clipped by 7 bases and J by 4 bases, with 20 bases between them. The CDR3 is made up of 15 amino acids. CDR1 is SNHLY and CDR2 is FYNNEI in the germline V gene. The CDR3 DNA sequence: TGTGCCAGCACCGGACTCGACAGGCAAGATTACGAGCAGTACTTC. Translated, it gives CASTGLDRQDYEQYF.

This clonotype was seen repeatedly, ten times or more. The genes are TRBV20-1 and TRBJ1-5; D remains ambiguous. Germline loops: CDR1 DFQATT, CDR2 SNEGSKA (reference sequence). The CDR3 sequence is 16 residues long. Trimming cost V 2 bases and J 5 bases, with 19 bases left between them. CDR3 DNA sequence: TGCAGTGCTAGATCAGGACTTTCGAACTCTTATCAGCCCCAGCATTTT. This sequence encodes CSARSGLSNSYQPQHF.

The rearrangement joins TRBV5-6 to TRBJ2-3, with D unresolved. From germline, CDR1 is SGHDT and CDR2 YYEEEE. V lost 3 bases, J lost 2 bases, and 10 bases lay in between. The CDR3 totals 14 residues. CDR3 nucleotides: TGTGCCAGCAGCTCCCGTGATTTCACAGATACGCAGTATTTT. Translation: CASSSRDFTDTQYF.

The table lists this clonotype with a few counts. The J gene is TRBJ2-2, the V gene TRBV11-1; tentatively, D is TRBD2 (6 bases). V was trimmed by 5 bases and J by 5 bases, leaving 18 bases between them. Germline CDR1 is SGHAT and CDR2 is FQDESV (reference sequence). The CDR3 loop spans 16 amino acids. The CDR3 DNA sequence: TGTGCCAGCAGCCGCCCGGGGACTTTTCCGACCGGGGAGCTGTTTTTT. It yields the protein CASSRPGTFPTGELFF. Supplemented by reference TRBV11-1 and TRBJ2-2, the full variable domain reads EAEVAQSPRYKITEKSQAVAFWCDPISGHATLYWYRQILGQGPELLVQFQDESVVDDSQLPKDRFSAERLKGVDSTLKIQPAELGDSAMYLCASSRPGTFPTGELFFGEGSRLTVL.

This clonotype was seen a handful of times. The V and J genes are TRBV29-1 and TRBJ1-4; the match to TRBD1 covers 7 bases. The germline CDR1 and CDR2 sequences are SQVTM and ANQGSEA. The CDR3 has 12 amino acids. The V segment lost 6 bases and the J segment 8 bases; nucleotides outside the gene matches: 6. The CDR3 coding sequence is TGCAGCGTGGAGACAGGGAACGAAAAACTGTTTTTT. The encoded protein is CSVETGNEKLFF.

Ten or more counts support this clonotype. The J gene is TRBJ2-5, the V gene TRBV7-2; 10 nucleotides match TRBD2. Per the germline V gene, CDR1 is SGHTA and CDR2 is FQGNSA. J was trimmed by 5 bases and V by 5 bases; bases with no gene match: 8. The length of the CDR3 is 15 residues. The CDR3 here is CASSRERAGGETQYF. The DNA of the CDR3 is TGTGCCAGCAGCCGCGAACGAGCGGGGGGGGAGACCCAGTACTTC.

This clonotype has just a few counts. This sequence joins TRBV4-1 and TRBJ1-1, with TRBD1 matching over 7 bases. J gave up 6 bases and V 2 bases, and 6 bases lay outside the gene matches. This CDR3 contains 14 residues. Germline assignment: CDR1 MGHRA and CDR2 YSYEKL. The CDR3, as DNA: TGCGCCAGCAGCCAACGGGACAGTGCCTCTGAAGCTTTCTTT. This translates into CASSQRDSASEAFF.

This clonotype showed up many times. The chain carries TRBV4-1 and TRBJ2-3; D gene uncertain. The V gene lost 3 bases and the J gene lost 5 bases, with 9 bases spanning the gap. The CDR3 totals 13 residues. Germline assignment: CDR1 MGHRA and CDR2 YSYEKL. This chain's CDR3 is CASSQVSGDTQYF. The CDR3 DNA sequence: TGCGCCAGCAGCCAGGTTTCGGGAGATACGCAGTATTTT.

A word on this clonotype: A read error may be the cause here, since a much bigger clone is one base away. The gene calls are TRBV7-2 and TRBJ2-1; D is unclear. The CDR3 is 13 amino acids. The germline gives CDR1 SGHTA, CDR2 FQGNSA. This chain's CDR3 is CASTLGSCNEQFF. The CDR3 coding sequence is TGTGCCAGCACGCTCGGATCCTGCAATGAGCAGTTCTTC. Together with reference TRBV7-2 and TRBJ2-1, the CDR3 gives the full variable domain: GAGVSQSPSNKVTEKGKDVELRCDPISGHTALYWYRQSLGQGLEFLIYFQGNSAPDKSGLPSDRFSAERTGGSVSTLTIQRTQQEDSAVYLCASTLGSCNEQFFGPGTRLTVL.

This clonotype was detected a few times. V is TRBV7-8 and J is TRBJ1-1; TRBD1 matches 9 bases. Germline CDR1 SGHVS, CDR2 FQNEAQ. This CDR3 region has 16 residues. Trimming removed 2 bases from V and 2 bases from J; junction bases left unmatched: 6. The CDR3 DNA follows: TGTGCCAGCAGCTTAAGGGAGGGACAGGGAAACACTGAAGCTTTCTTT. This codes for CASSLREGQGNTEAFF. The whole variable domain, remainder taken from reference TRBV7-8 and TRBJ1-1, is GAGVSQSPRYKVAKRGQDVALRCDPISGHVSLFWYQQALGQGPEFLTYFQNEAQLDKSGLPSDRFFAERPEGSVSTLKIQRTQQEDSAVYLCASSLREGQGNTEAFFGQGTRLTVV.

This clonotype was counted a few times. This chain joins TRBV4-1 and TRBJ1-2; D remains ambiguous. The CDR3 sequence is 15 residues long. Between the trimmed V and J ends, which lost 0 bases and 2 bases, there was a span of 10 bases. Germline CDR1 and CDR2: MGHRA and YSYEKL. CDR3 residues: CASSQEVGSNYGYTF. CDR3 bases: TGCGCCAGCAGCCAAGAAGTGGGATCCAACTATGGCTACACCTTC.

This clonotype has only a few counts. V usage is TRBV30 and J usage is TRBJ2-5; either TRBD1 or TRBD2 may fit D (6 bases each). Germline V gives CDR1 GTSNPN, CDR2 SVGIG (reference sequence). Trimming cost V 3 bases and J 1 base, with 12 bases left between them. The CDR3 loop spans 14 amino acids. In nucleotides, the CDR3 is TGTGCCTGGAGCTCTGGAGGGGGCCAAGAGACCCAGTACTTC. It is translated as CAWSSGGGQETQYF.

This clonotype was seen ten or more times. The chain joins TRBV7-2 to TRBJ2-7; no definite D call. Germline lookup yields CDR1 SGHTA and CDR2 FQGNSA. The CDR3 contains 17 residues. V was trimmed by 5 bases and J by 0 bases, leaving 20 bases between them. This chain's CDR3 is CASSPTPSSLSSYEQYV. The CDR3 DNA sequence: TGTGCCAGCAGCCCGACCCCGTCCAGTCTTAGCTCCTACGAGCAGTACGTC.

This clonotype was observed many times. This chain joins TRBV5-1 and TRBJ2-5, with 9 positions matching TRBD2. Germline CDR1 reads SGHRS; CDR2 reads YFSETQ. This CDR3 comprises 15 residues. After removal of 5 bases from V and 3 bases from J, the junction contained 8 bases not matched to a gene. For the CDR3, the DNA is TGCGCCAGCAGTACTAGCGGGTACCCAAAAGAGACCCAGTACTTC. This sequence encodes CASSTSGYPKETQYF. Filled out from reference TRBV5-1 and TRBJ2-5, the complete variable domain reads KAGVTQTPRYLIKTRGQQVTLSCSPISGHRSVSWYQQTPGQGLQFLFEYFSETQRNKGNFPGRFSGRQFSNSRSEMNVSTLELGDSALYLCASSTSGYPKETQYFGPGTRLLVL.

This clonotype was found once. This may stem from a read error, because a much larger clone lies one nucleotide away. The chain couples TRBV7-9 to TRBJ2-3; D unresolved. The CDR3 is made up of 14 amino acids. Looked up from germline, CDR1 is SEHNR and CDR2 is FQNEAQ (reference sequence). The V end was cut by 7 bases, the J end by 0 bases, with 11 bases between. The CDR3 spells CASTTRASTDTQYF. CDR3 DNA sequence: TGTGCCAGCACCACCCGAGCGAGCACAGATACGCAGTATTTT.

This clonotype was seen a handful of times. V is TRBV7-2 and J is TRBJ2-5; a possible D gene is TRBD1 (5 bases). The V gene's germline CDR1 is SGHTA and CDR2 FQGNSA. The CDR3 length is 15 residues. Trimming pared 4 bases from V and 1 base from J, leaving 13 bases between. The DNA for the CDR3 is TGTGCCAGCAGCTCGACAGAGGCCTTCCAAGAGACCCAGTACTTC. This codes for CASSSTEAFQETQYF. The full variable domain, with the rest looked up from reference TRBV7-2 and TRBJ2-5, is GAGVSQSPSNKVTEKGKDVELRCDPISGHTALYWYRQSLGQGLEFLIYFQGNSAPDKSGLPSDRFSAERTGGSVSTLTIQRTQQEDSAVYLCASSSTEAFQETQYFGPGTRLLVL.